These 7 T cell receptor beta chains share one sample of origin, sequenced in a study of T cells in narcolepsy. Data came from immunoSEQ multiplex PCR; TCRdb stores just in-frame clones and leaves some out. The profile shows around 26,000 clones, 55% to 80% of them singletons. Material for sequencing was memory (CD45RA-) CD4+ T cells from blood. Receptors originate from a human donor in good health.

V gene TRBV30 combines with J gene TRBJ2-1; the D gene is possibly TRBD2 (5 bases). The CDR3 spans 12 residues. Germline lookup yields CDR1 GTSNPN and CDR2 SVGIG (reference sequence). The V end lost 2 bases, the J end lost 5 bases, and 7 bases lay between the germline ends. The CDR3 spells CAWSRRNNEQFF. CDR3 nucleotide sequence: TGTGCCTGGAGTAGGAGGAACAATGAGCAGTTCTTC.

This clone was counted only a few times. The chain carries TRBV6-5 and TRBJ1-1, with 8 bases aligning to TRBD1. Germline lookup yields CDR1 MNHEY and CDR2 SVGAGI. The CDR3 length is 15 residues. J lost 3 bases, V lost 5 bases, and 8 bases had no gene match. CDR3 region: CASSNRLTGDTEAFF. CDR3 DNA: TGTGCCAGCAGTAACCGCCTGACAGGGGACACTGAAGCTTTCTTT.

This clone was recorded only once. The V gene is TRBV19, the J gene TRBJ2-5; TRBD2 aligns across 10 bases. This CDR3 has 16 residues. With 6 bases clipped from V and 2 bases from J, the junction kept 9 bases outside the gene matches. Germline V gives CDR1 LNHDA, CDR2 SQIVND (reference sequence). The CDR3 here is CASRRSGGVPQETQYF. CDR3 DNA sequence: TGTGCCAGTAGGCGAAGCGGGGGGGTCCCACAAGAGACCCAGTACTTC.

The genes are TRBV6-6 and TRBJ1-4; weak D call: TRBD1 (5 bases). CDR3 length equals 14 residues. Germline-derived CDR1 and CDR2 are MNHNY and SVGAGI (reference sequence). Trimming removed 1 base at V and 8 bases at J, with 11 bases between. The CDR3: CASSYLAGVEKLFF. CDR3 bases: TGTGCCAGCAGTTACTTAGCGGGGGTGGAAAAACTGTTTTTT.

In this sample, this clone turned up a few times. The chain combines TRBV7-2 with TRBJ2-1, with 8 nucleotides matching TRBD1. There are 16 residues in the CDR3. Trimming at V came to 5 bases and at J to 0 bases, leaving 6 bases not matched to a gene. Germline V gene sequence: CDR1 SGHTA, CDR2 FQGNSA. The DNA for the CDR3 is TGTGCCAGCAGCGGCGGACAGGGCATCTCCTACAATGAGCAGTTCTTC. As protein: CASSGGQGISYNEQFF.

The J gene is TRBJ2-7, the V gene TRBV7-2, with 7 bases aligning to TRBD1. The CDR3 has 13 residues. CDR1 and CDR2 from the germline V gene are SGHTA and FQGNSA. Trimming at V came to 5 bases and at J to 6 bases, leaving 7 bases not matched to a gene. The CDR3 DNA is TGTGCCAGCAGCGATCGACAGGGACCCGAGCAGTACTTC. It is translated as CASSDRQGPEQYF.

This clone was observed once. V usage is TRBV4-1 and J usage is TRBJ2-1, with D possibly called TRBD1 or TRBD2 (5 bases each). Trimming stripped 0 bases from V and 2 bases from J, with 8 bases between. CDR1 MGHRA and CDR2 YSYEKL come from the germline V gene. This CDR3 has 15 residues. The CDR3 sequence is CASSQEQGPYNEQFF. The CDR3 region has the DNA TGCGCCAGCAGCCAAGAGCAGGGACCCTACAATGAGCAGTTCTTC.